The 20 T cell receptor beta chains in this list originate from one sample, sequenced in a study of human T cells and chemical hapten exposure. TCRdb fed the RACE reads into MiXCR, producing one record per CDR3 protein. Of some 150,000 distinct CDR3 sequences listed, 10% to 15% are singletons. Noted time point: patch test 2, 6 weeks after DPC sensitization. Treatment reported: therapeutic diphenylcyclopropenone sensitization with weekly scalp DPC. Sequences were derived from whole blood, sampled in connection with sensitization to the hapten diphenylcyclopropenone (DPC). Receptor source: a woman aged 50 to 60 with alopecia areata. Some clones in this sample may be carry-over from other donors' samples.

This clonotype has only a few counts. This chain uses TRBV25-1 with TRBJ2-1, with TRBD1 identical over 7 bases. CDR1 and CDR2 from the germline V gene are MGHDK and SYGVNS. Germline trimming cut 4 bases from V and 6 bases from J; bases unmatched to any gene: 9. This CDR3 contains 15 residues. For the CDR3, the DNA is TGTGCCAGCAGTGCCCGGACAGGCTTGGGCAATGAGCAGTTCTTC. It yields the protein CASSARTGLGNEQFF.

The V gene is TRBV7-3, the J gene TRBJ2-3; D gene uncertain. The CDR3 consists of 13 residues. Germline values: CDR1 SGHTA, CDR2 FQGTGA. Trimming cost V 3 bases and J 4 bases, with 8 bases left between them. The CDR3 protein is CASSLRNSDTQYF. The CDR3 nucleotides read TGTGCCAGCAGCTTGCGTAACTCAGATACGCAGTATTTT.

This rearrangement joins TRBV4-2 to TRBJ2-5; D unclear. This CDR3 region has 16 residues. Germline loops: CDR1 LGHNA, CDR2 YNFKEQ. V lost 0 bases, J lost 2 bases, and 13 bases lay in between. CDR3 DNA: TGTGCCAGCAGCCAAGAATTAAACCCGTGGCAAGAGACCCAGTACTTC. As protein: CASSQELNPWQETQYF.

This clonotype was observed a handful of times. The chain combines TRBV7-8 with TRBJ1-5; a weak D match, TRBD1 (6 bases). Looked up from germline, CDR1 is SGHVS and CDR2 is FQNEAQ. Trimming shortened V by 5 bases and J by 4 bases, and 15 bases separated the two germline ends. This CDR3 is built from 15 residues. CDR3 residues: CASSGNRQANQPQHF. The CDR3 DNA reads as TGTGCCAGCAGCGGAAATCGACAGGCTAATCAGCCCCAGCATTTT.

This chain links TRBV5-1 with TRBJ2-2; possible D gene TRBD1, 6 bases. Germline CDR1 reads SGHRS; CDR2 reads YFSETQ. The CDR3 extends over 15 amino acids. The V and J ends lost 0 bases and 4 bases respectively, with 10 bases between them. The CDR3 coding sequence is TGCGCCAGCAGCTTGGTACAGGGACCCACCGGGGAGCTGTTTTTT. This encodes CASSLVQGPTGELFF.

The chain combines TRBV6-6 with TRBJ2-2; D remains unclear. V was trimmed by 6 bases and J by 0 bases, leaving 14 bases between them. Per germline, CDR1 MNHNY and CDR2 SVGAGI (reference sequence). The CDR3 runs to 16 residues. The CDR3 here is CASRVQQGSNTGELFF. As DNA, the CDR3 is TGTGCCAGCAGGGTACAACAAGGGTCGAACACCGGGGAGCTGTTTTTT.

This clonotype has a count of ten or more. V gene TRBV29-1 combines with J gene TRBJ2-3; D is possibly TRBD1 (5 bases). The germline V gene encodes CDR1 SQVTM and CDR2 ANQGSEA. The germline V and J ends were trimmed by 6 bases and 7 bases, with 23 bases remaining between them. This CDR3 region has 15 residues. The CDR3: CSVERTGSASNTQYF. CDR3 sequence (DNA): TGCAGCGTGGAAAGAACAGGCTCTGCTTCTAATACGCAGTATTTT.

Ten or more counts support this clonotype. This chain uses TRBV4-3 with TRBJ2-1, with D tentatively TRBD2 (7 bases). CDR1 is LGHNA and CDR2 is YSLEER in the germline V gene. V was cut by 0 bases and J by 4 bases, with 13 bases left in between. There are 16 residues in the CDR3. This CDR3 is CASSQEAGHLYNEQFF. In nucleotides, the CDR3 is TGCGCCAGCAGCCAAGAAGCGGGACATCTTTACAATGAGCAGTTCTTC.

This clonotype was counted a few times. DNA for the CDR3: TGTGCCAGCAGGTTTGTGGAAGAGACCCAGTACTTC. It codes for CASRFVEETQYF. This chain joins TRBV6-6 and TRBJ2-5; no definite D call. The length of the CDR3 is 12 residues. CDR1 is MNHNY and CDR2 is SVGAGI in the germline V gene (reference sequence). Trimming cost V 6 bases and J 3 bases, with 8 bases left between them.

The rearrangement joins TRBV20-1 to TRBJ2-1; D remains ambiguous. V was clipped by 3 bases and J by 2 bases, with 17 bases between them. The CDR3 sequence is 16 residues long. CDR1 is DFQATT and CDR2 is SNEGSKA in the germline V gene (reference sequence). CDR3 loop: CSARKGLFGAYNEQFF. The CDR3 DNA reads TGCAGTGCTAGGAAGGGTCTATTCGGTGCCTACAATGAGCAGTTCTTC.

This rearrangement joins TRBV7-2 to TRBJ1-4, with D possibly being TRBD1 (5 bases). V gave up 1 base and J gave up 8 bases, with 17 bases separating them. This CDR3 has 16 amino acids. The germline gives CDR1 SGHTA, CDR2 FQGNSA. CDR3 residues: CASSLVSRVVEEKLFF. In DNA form, the CDR3 reads TGTGCCAGCAGCTTAGTGTCCAGGGTAGTAGAAGAAAAACTGTTTTTT.

This clonotype turned up a few times. The chain carries TRBV6-6 and TRBJ2-7; TRBD2 aligns across 8 bases. The ends lost 5 bases at V and 6 bases at J; junction bases unmatched: 6. Germline CDR1 MNHNY, CDR2 SVGAGI (reference sequence). CDR3 length equals 13 residues. CDR3 sequence reads: CASSKGLGVEQYF. CDR3 DNA sequence: TGTGCCAGCAGTAAGGGACTAGGGGTCGAGCAGTACTTC.

This sequence joins TRBV5-4 and TRBJ2-4, with a weak D call TRBD1 (6 bases). Trimming shortened V by 2 bases and J by 2 bases, and 8 bases separated the two germline ends. Germline assignment: CDR1 SGHNT and CDR2 YYREEE (reference sequence). The CDR3 is 14 amino acids. The CDR3, as DNA: TGTGCCAGCAGCTTACAGGGTTCCAAAAACATTCAGTACTTC. Residues: CASSLQGSKNIQYF.

This clonotype has a handful of counts. The chain employs TRBV2 and TRBJ2-7, with 8 bases that match TRBD1. Germline values: CDR1 SNHLY, CDR2 FYNNEI. J lost 7 bases, V lost 3 bases, and 5 bases had no gene match. The CDR3 consists of 13 residues. The CDR3 here is CASSDGTGQEQYF. The CDR3 DNA is TGTGCCAGCAGTGATGGGACAGGCCAAGAGCAGTACTTC.

There are a few counts of this clonotype. CDR3 sequence reads: CSARVLGAYEQYF. The CDR3 DNA reads as TGCAGTGCTAGGGTCCTGGGGGCCTACGAGCAGTACTTC. The chain joins TRBV20-1 to TRBJ2-7; tentatively, D is TRBD1 or TRBD2 (5 bases each). Germline V lookup: CDR1 DFQATT, CDR2 SNEGSKA (reference sequence). There are 13 residues in the CDR3. V lost 3 bases and J 2 bases, leaving 11 bases between the germline ends.

V and J are TRBV7-3 and TRBJ1-2; possibly TRBD1 for D (5 bases). Trimming stripped 6 bases from V and 4 bases from J, with 18 bases between. This CDR3 has 15 residues. Germline CDR1 SGHTA, CDR2 FQGTGA. The CDR3 sequence is CASRSRDSLSYGYTF. CDR3 bases: TGTGCCAGCAGGTCTCGGGACTCTTTGTCCTATGGCTACACCTTC.

This clonotype was observed a handful of times. CDR3 residues: CRSTGTGSYEQYF. CDR3 sequence (DNA): TGCAGATCTACCGGGACAGGGTCATACGAGCAGTACTTC. The V and J genes are TRBV20-1 and TRBJ2-7; TRBD1 aligns across 9 bases. Germline-derived CDR1 and CDR2 are DFQATT and SNEGSKA (reference sequence). The CDR3 loop spans 13 amino acids.

The chain couples TRBV12-3 or TRBV12-4 to TRBJ1-4; D unclear. The CDR3 runs to 14 residues. Deletions cut 5 bases from V and 6 bases from J, with 13 bases between. CDR3 nucleotides: TGTGCCAGCAGTCCCTGGTCAGTGGATGAAAAACTGTTTTTT. Translation: CASSPWSVDEKLFF.

This clonotype was counted ten times or more. The chain employs TRBV20-1 and TRBJ2-3; D is possibly TRBD1 or TRBD2 (5 bases each). The V and J ends lost 1 base and 0 bases respectively, with 11 bases between them. Per the germline V gene, CDR1 is DFQATT and CDR2 is SNEGSKA (reference sequence). The CDR3 length is 15 residues. This CDR3 reads CSARGGRLSTDTQYF. CDR3 DNA: TGCAGTGCTAGAGGGGGACGACTTAGCACAGATACGCAGTATTTT.

This clonotype occurred a few times. J is TRBJ2-1 and V is TRBV7-9; 10 bases line up with TRBD2. Unmatched junction bases numbered 5, after V lost 4 bases and J lost 2 bases. The CDR3 length is 16 residues. Looked up from germline, CDR1 is SEHNR and CDR2 is FQNEAQ (reference sequence). In nucleotides, the CDR3 is TGTGCCAGCAGCTCAAGGACTAGCGGCCCCTACAATGAGCAGTTCTTC. Protein sequence: CASSSRTSGPYNEQFF.